These 26 T cell receptor beta chains share one sample of origin, sequenced in a study of early T cells in non-severe SARS-CoV-2 infection. TCRdb reanalysed the 5' RACE reads using MiXCR and keeps one entry per CDR3 protein. In the table there are tens of thousands of distinct CDR3 sequences, roughly 5.4% of which are singletons. The sample here was whole blood, taken at baseline. These receptors were collected from an adult who was a healthcare worker with PCR-confirmed SARS-CoV-2 infection or an uninfected control (not recorded which).

In this sample, this clonotype turned up many times. The V gene is TRBV14, the J gene TRBJ2-3, with 7 positions matching TRBD1. Germline values: CDR1 SGHDN, CDR2 FVKESK. The V gene end was trimmed by 4 bases and the J gene end by 5 bases; junction bases not matched to a gene: 3. The CDR3 has 13 amino acids. The CDR3 here is CASSPRGQDTQYF. CDR3 nucleotides: TGTGCCAGCAGCCCGAGGGGGCAAGATACGCAGTATTTT.

In its sample, this clonotype was seen many times. V usage is TRBV10-2 and J usage is TRBJ1-5; D ambiguous. The germline gives CDR1 WSHSY, CDR2 SAAADI. The CDR3 is 15 amino acids. V lost 0 bases, J lost 4 bases, and 10 bases lay in between. As DNA, the CDR3 is TGCGCCAGCAGTGAGTCGCAACCCAGAAATCAGCCCCAGCATTTT. Protein sequence: CASSESQPRNQPQHF.

This clonotype has a count of ten or more. The chain is built from TRBV12-3 or TRBV12-4 and TRBJ2-7; D is ambiguous. This CDR3 is 12 amino acids long. Trimming took off 3 bases at V and 4 bases at J, with 7 bases between the two ends. The CDR3 DNA is TGTGCCAGCAGTTTGACACTTTACGAGCAGTACGTC. Protein sequence: CASSLTLYEQYV.

This clonotype was observed at least ten times. The rearrangement joins TRBV20-1 to TRBJ2-1, with 9 bases aligning to TRBD2. V was pared by 3 bases and J by 0 bases, with 3 bases of the junction left unmatched. The CDR3 runs to 15 residues. Germline CDR1 and CDR2: DFQATT and SNEGSKA (reference sequence). CDR3 sequence (DNA): TGCAGTGCTAGTGGCGGGAGGGCCTCCTACAATGAGCAGTTCTTC. This codes for CSASGGRASYNEQFF.

This clonotype was detected many times. The chain joins TRBV6-5 to TRBJ1-2, with no clear D. CDR3 length: 15 amino acids. The V end lost 8 bases, the J end lost 2 bases, and 18 bases lay between the germline ends. Germline-derived CDR1 and CDR2 are MNHEY and SVGAGI. CDR3 loop: CASLRTASSNYGYTF. DNA of the CDR3: TGTGCCAGCTTACGGACGGCGTCCTCAAACTATGGCTACACCTTC.

The genes are TRBV29-1 and TRBJ2-1, with 9 positions matching TRBD2. There are 15 residues in the CDR3. Germline CDR1 is SQVTM and CDR2 is ANQGSEA. Trimming took 6 bases from V and 2 from J; bases not matched to a gene: 8. The CDR3 sequence is CSVQGGGRAYNEQFF. The CDR3, as DNA: TGCAGCGTCCAGGGGGGCGGGAGGGCCTACAATGAGCAGTTCTTC.

Comments on this clonotype: A much more abundant neighbour one base away suggests this may be a read error. The chain employs TRBV6-1 and TRBJ2-3, with TRBD1 matching over 7 bases. Germline loops: CDR1 MNHNS, CDR2 SASEGT. The ends lost 10 bases at V and 3 bases at J; junction bases unmatched: 7. The length of the CDR3 is 13 residues. The DNA of the CDR3 is TGTGCCACCCGGAACAGGGGTACAGATACGCAGTATTTT. Its translation: CATRNRGTDTQYF.

The sample holds many counts of this clonotype. The rearrangement uses TRBV6-1 and TRBJ1-1; no clear D gene. Germline values: CDR1 MNHNS, CDR2 SASEGT. The length of the CDR3 is 13 residues. Deletions cut 5 bases from V and 1 base from J, with 8 bases between. CDR3 bases: TGTGCCAGCAGTTTAGCGGGGAACACTGAAGCTTTCTTT. It yields the protein CASSLAGNTEAFF.

This chain connects TRBV20-1 to TRBJ2-6, with D hard to call. The V end lost 0 bases, the J end lost 2 bases, and 2 bases lay between the germline ends. Per the germline V gene, CDR1 is DFQATT and CDR2 is SNEGSKA (reference sequence). The CDR3 has 13 residues. This CDR3 is CSARETGANVLTF. The DNA of the CDR3 is TGCAGTGCTAGAGAGACTGGGGCCAACGTCCTGACTTTC.

This clonotype has only one observation. V usage is TRBV2 and J usage is TRBJ2-4, with TRBD2 matching 14 bases. The CDR3 extends over 18 amino acids. V was clipped by 7 bases and J by 0 bases; unmatched bases: 8. CDR1 SNHLY and CDR2 FYNNEI come from the germline V gene. The CDR3 reads CASKHRLAGGRAKNIQYF. The DNA of the CDR3 is TGTGCCAGCAAGCACAGACTAGCGGGAGGGAGAGCCAAAAACATTCAGTACTTC.

The chain links TRBV7-2 to TRBJ2-1; 12 bases are shared with TRBD2. This CDR3 has 15 amino acids. CDR1 and CDR2 from the germline V gene are SGHTA and FQGNSA. Trimming cost V 4 bases and J 6 bases; bases outside gene matches: 4. CDR3 region: CASSWTSGVSNEQFF. As DNA, the CDR3 is TGTGCCAGCAGCTGGACTAGCGGGGTTTCCAATGAGCAGTTCTTC.

This clonotype has ten or more counts. The chain uses TRBV11-2 and TRBJ2-7; a weak D match, TRBD2 (5 bases). Trimming removed 5 bases at V and 2 bases at J, with 13 bases between. The CDR3 extends over 14 amino acids. Germline assignment: CDR1 SGHAT and CDR2 FQNNGV. In nucleotides, the CDR3 is TGTGCCAGCAGCCCACGGACTGTAACCTACGAGCAGTACTTC. The encoded protein is CASSPRTVTYEQYF.

This clonotype was recorded a few times. This chain uses TRBV5-4 with TRBJ2-2; D is possibly TRBD1 (5 bases). The CDR3 length is 15 residues. In germline, CDR1 is SGHNT, CDR2 YYREEE (reference sequence). V was trimmed by 0 bases and J by 5 bases, leaving 11 bases between them. CDR3: CASSLGEGETGELFF. The DNA for the CDR3 is TGTGCCAGCAGCTTGGGCGAAGGGGAAACCGGGGAGCTGTTTTTT.

This clonotype is labeled medium-sized. The chain has TRBV9 and TRBJ1-5; 8 bases are a match to TRBD1. Germline V gives CDR1 SGDLS, CDR2 YYNGEE. This CDR3 region has 14 residues. J was trimmed by 2 bases and V by 4 bases; bases with no gene match: 2. The CDR3 coding sequence is TGTGCCAGCAGCTTACAGGGGGGCAATCAGCCCCAGCATTTT. Translation: CASSLQGGNQPQHF.

This clonotype was detected only a few times. This chain joins TRBV19 and TRBJ1-1; D is possibly TRBD1 (5 bases). The CDR3 covers 14 residues. Trimming pared 7 bases from V and 0 bases from J, leaving 12 bases between. In germline, CDR1 is LNHDA, CDR2 SQIVND (reference sequence). CDR3 sequence reads: CASNPGSMNTEAFF. The CDR3 nucleotides are TGTGCCAGTAACCCAGGGTCTATGAACACTGAAGCTTTCTTT. Using reference TRBV19 and TRBJ1-1 for the parts outside the CDR3, the full variable domain is DGGITQSPKYLFRKEGQNVTLSCEQNLNHDAMYWYRQDPGQGLRLIYYSQIVNDFQKGDIAEGYSVSREKKESFPLTVTSAQKNPTAFYLCASNPGSMNTEAFFGQGTRLTVV.

In regard to this clonotype: A much larger clone sits a single nucleotide away, making a read error possible. The CDR3 end shows no conserved phenylalanine or tryptophan, and so a read error is likely. The V gene is TRBV3-1, the J gene TRBJ1-1; no firm D call. Germline CDR1 LGHDT, CDR2 YNNKEL (reference sequence). This CDR3 region has 13 residues. The V and J ends lost 1 base and 3 bases respectively, with 6 bases between them. The DNA for the CDR3 is TGTGCCAGCAGCCAAGTCACAGACACTGAAGCTTTCTCT. Translation: CASSQVTDTEAFS.

This clonotype was detected many times. The J gene is TRBJ1-1, the V gene TRBV14; tentative D call: TRBD1 (6 bases). The germline V and J ends were trimmed by 1 base and 4 bases, with 10 bases remaining between them. Germline V gives CDR1 SGHDN, CDR2 FVKESK. The CDR3 spans 14 residues. The CDR3 DNA reads as TGTGCCAGCAGCCAAGTCAGGGGATCCACTGAAGCTTTCTTT. The encoded protein is CASSQVRGSTEAFF.

In this sample, this clonotype turned up many times. This sequence joins TRBV6-4 and TRBJ2-3, with D unclear. Germline V gene sequence: CDR1 MRHNA, CDR2 SNTAGT. CDR3 length equals 14 residues. V was clipped by 2 bases and J by 2 bases, with 8 bases between them. DNA of the CDR3: TGTGCCAGCAGTGACCCACGTTTCACAGATACGCAGTATTTT. Encoded protein: CASSDPRFTDTQYF.

This clonotype was detected many times. This sequence joins TRBV28 and TRBJ1-3; 7 bases align to TRBD1. There are 15 residues in the CDR3. Germline CDR1 MDHEN, CDR2 SYDVKM. V was clipped by 6 bases and J by 0 bases; unmatched bases: 5. CDR3 residues: CASRDRDSSGNTIYF. The CDR3 bases are TGTGCCAGCAGGGACCGGGACAGCTCTGGAAACACCATATATTTT. Filled out from reference TRBV28 and TRBJ1-3, the complete variable domain reads DVKVTQSSRYLVKRTGEKVFLECVQDMDHENMFWYRQDPGLGLRLIYFSYDVKMKEKGDIPEGYSVSREKKERFSLILESASTNQTSMYLCASRDRDSSGNTIYFGEGSWLTVV.

In this sample, this clonotype turned up many times. The chain joins TRBV12-3 or TRBV12-4 to TRBJ2-7, with 7 bases identical to TRBD2. CDR3 size: 19 residues. The ends lost 4 bases at V and 4 bases at J; junction bases unmatched: 22. As DNA, the CDR3 is TGTGCCAGCAGTTCCCGGGGAGGGGCCGGAAAATCGCCTCCATACGAGCAGTACTTC. This translates into CASSSRGGAGKSPPYEQYF.

The genes are TRBV27 and TRBJ1-4, with a weak D call TRBD1 (6 bases). Germline assignment: CDR1 MNHEY and CDR2 SMNVEV (reference sequence). Trimming left V 5 bases short and J 5 bases short, with 27 bases between. This CDR3 spans 19 amino acids. CDR3 protein: CASSPTGVGAANINEKLFF. CDR3 in DNA: TGTGCCAGCAGTCCCACAGGTGTGGGGGCCGCTAATATCAATGAAAAACTGTTTTTT.

The CDR3 region is CASRTGGPTNEKLFF. The CDR3 DNA reads as TGTGCCAGCAGGACAGGGGGACCTACTAATGAAAAACTGTTTTTT. The chain links TRBV28 to TRBJ1-4; TRBD1 matches at 9 bases. The J segment lost 2 bases and the V segment lost 6 bases, leaving 4 bases of the junction unmatched. Per the germline V gene, CDR1 is MDHEN and CDR2 is SYDVKM. This CDR3 is built from 15 residues.

This clonotype showed up many times. The chain has TRBV4-1 and TRBJ2-7; a possible D gene is TRBD1 (5 bases). Germline-derived CDR1 and CDR2 are MGHRA and YSYEKL. This CDR3 has 16 amino acids. V was pared by 4 bases and J by 5 bases, with 21 bases between. CDR3 bases: TGCGCCAGCAGCCCCGTAGTGGGGCTGCGCCCCAACGAGCAGTACGTC. Encoded protein: CASSPVVGLRPNEQYV.

This clonotype was seen ten or more times. The chain has TRBV12-3 or TRBV12-4 and TRBJ2-7; possible D gene TRBD1, 6 bases. The V and J ends lost 3 bases and 4 bases respectively, with 10 bases between them. The CDR3 covers 13 residues. CDR3 in amino acids: CASSFGQRYEQYF. The CDR3 nucleotides read TGTGCCAGCAGTTTCGGACAGAGGTACGAGCAGTACTTC.

There are many counts of this clonotype. The rearrangement links TRBV10-1 to TRBJ2-5; 9 bases match TRBD2. Germline V gene lookup returns CDR1 WNHNN and CDR2 SYGVQD (reference sequence). V lost 0 bases to trimming and J lost 4 bases; unmatched junction nucleotides: 3. CDR3 length: 15 amino acids. For the CDR3, the DNA is TGCGCCAGCAGTGAGTCAGGTAGCGGGAGAGAGACCCAGTACTTC. Its protein is CASSESGSGRETQYF.

This clonotype was seen repeatedly, ten times or more. The chain uses TRBV7-3 and TRBJ2-5; D perhaps matches TRBD2 (6 bases). V lost 5 bases to trimming and J lost 4 bases, with 23 bases between them. The germline V gene encodes CDR1 SGHTA and CDR2 FQGTGA. The CDR3 length is 17 residues. DNA for the CDR3: TGTGCCAGCAGCCCGGCTTTAGGACTATCCAAAGCAGAGACCCAGTACTTC. Residues: CASSPALGLSKAETQYF.